Below, 3 T cell receptor beta chains from the same sample are listed, as sequenced in a study of blood T cell repertoires in COVID-19. The method was immunoSEQ multiplex PCR; TCRdb's version includes in-frame clones alone and lacks a portion of them. This repertoire shows 120,000 or so clones, more than 75% found once; its top ten account for approximately 8%. Sequencing was done on a sample of peripheral blood. The origin of the receptors is a man aged 45-65 years with acute or convalescent COVID-19.

The gene calls are TRBV6-5 and TRBJ1-6; 8 bases align to TRBD1. CDR1 is MNHEY, CDR2 SVGAGI, per germline. With V trimmed by 5 bases and J by 10 bases, 4 bases remained unmatched. This CDR3 has 13 residues. CDR3 bases: TGTGCCAGCAGTCGCGGACAGGGATCACCCCTCCACTTT. Its translation: CASSRGQGSPLHF.

With regard to this clone: This CDR3 is also generated by other DNA sequences in the sample. The chain links TRBV25-1 to TRBJ1-3; D may be TRBD1 (6 bases). CDR1 MGHDK and CDR2 SYGVNS come from the germline V gene. V gave up 2 bases and J gave up 0 bases, with 11 bases separating them. The CDR3 consists of 16 residues. Here the CDR3 reads CASSENRASSGNTIYF. The CDR3 DNA reads as TGTGCCAGCAGTGAAAACAGGGCGAGCTCTGGAAACACCATATATTTT.

V gene TRBV5-4 combines with J gene TRBJ1-6; weak D call: TRBD1 (6 bases). This CDR3 region has 14 residues. V lost 2 bases and J lost 10, with 13 bases in between. Germline V gene data show CDR1 as SGHNT and CDR2 as YYREEE (reference sequence). As DNA, the CDR3 is TGTGCCAGCAGCTTAGGGACAAACGAATCACCCCTCCACTTT. It specifies CASSLGTNESPLHF.